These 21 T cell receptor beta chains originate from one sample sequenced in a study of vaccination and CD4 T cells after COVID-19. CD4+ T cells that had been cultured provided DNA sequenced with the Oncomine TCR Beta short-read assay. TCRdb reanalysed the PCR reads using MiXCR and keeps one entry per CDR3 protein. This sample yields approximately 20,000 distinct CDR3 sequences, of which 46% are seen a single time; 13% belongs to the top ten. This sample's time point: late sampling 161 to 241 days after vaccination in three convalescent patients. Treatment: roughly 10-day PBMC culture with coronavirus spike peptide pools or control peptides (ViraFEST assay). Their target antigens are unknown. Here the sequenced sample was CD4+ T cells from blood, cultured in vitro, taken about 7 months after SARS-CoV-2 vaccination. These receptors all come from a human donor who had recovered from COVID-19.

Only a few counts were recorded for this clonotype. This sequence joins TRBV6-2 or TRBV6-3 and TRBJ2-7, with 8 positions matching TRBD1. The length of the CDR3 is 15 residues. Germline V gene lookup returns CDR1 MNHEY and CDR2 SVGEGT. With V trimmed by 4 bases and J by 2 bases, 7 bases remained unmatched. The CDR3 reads CASSFDRGFTYEQYF. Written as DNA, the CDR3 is TGTGCCAGCAGTTTCGACAGGGGTTTTACCTACGAGCAGTACTTC.

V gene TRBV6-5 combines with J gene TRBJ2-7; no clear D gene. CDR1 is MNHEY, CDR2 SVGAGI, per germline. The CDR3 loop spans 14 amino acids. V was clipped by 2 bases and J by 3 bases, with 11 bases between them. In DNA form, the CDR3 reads TGTGCCAGCAGTTACGACCCATTGGGCTACGAGCAGTACTTC. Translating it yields CASSYDPLGYEQYF.

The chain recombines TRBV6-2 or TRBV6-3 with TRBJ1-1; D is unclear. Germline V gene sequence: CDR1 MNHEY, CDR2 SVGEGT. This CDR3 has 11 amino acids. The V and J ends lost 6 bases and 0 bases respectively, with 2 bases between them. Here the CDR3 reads CASSVNTEAFF. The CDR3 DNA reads TGTGCCAGCAGCGTGAACACTGAAGCTTTCTTT.

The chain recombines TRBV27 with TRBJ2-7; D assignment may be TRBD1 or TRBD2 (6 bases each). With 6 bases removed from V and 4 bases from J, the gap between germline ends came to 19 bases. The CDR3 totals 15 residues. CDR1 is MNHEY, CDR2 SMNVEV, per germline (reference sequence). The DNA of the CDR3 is TGTGCCAGCAGCCCGGGGGCCCGGTCCCTATACGAGCAGTACTTC. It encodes CASSPGARSLYEQYF.

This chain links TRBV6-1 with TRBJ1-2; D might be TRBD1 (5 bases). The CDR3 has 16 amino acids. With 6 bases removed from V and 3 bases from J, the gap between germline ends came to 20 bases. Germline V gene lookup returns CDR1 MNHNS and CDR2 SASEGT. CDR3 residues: CASRAFSVTGDYGYTF. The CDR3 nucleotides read TGTGCCAGCAGAGCCTTTAGCGTCACAGGCGACTATGGCTACACCTTC.

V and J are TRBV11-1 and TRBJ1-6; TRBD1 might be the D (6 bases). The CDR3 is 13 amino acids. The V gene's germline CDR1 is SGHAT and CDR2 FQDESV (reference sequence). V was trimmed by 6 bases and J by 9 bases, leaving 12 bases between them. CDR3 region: CASSRLGGSPLHF. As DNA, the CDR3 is TGTGCCAGCAGTCGACTAGGGGGTTCACCCCTCCACTTT.

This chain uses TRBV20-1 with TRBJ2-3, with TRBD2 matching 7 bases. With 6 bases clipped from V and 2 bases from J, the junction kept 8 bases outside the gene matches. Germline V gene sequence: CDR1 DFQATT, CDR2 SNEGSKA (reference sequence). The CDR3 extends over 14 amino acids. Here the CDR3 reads CSAPVGGNTDTQYF. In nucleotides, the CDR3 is TGCAGTGCCCCTGTGGGGGGGAACACAGATACGCAGTATTTT.

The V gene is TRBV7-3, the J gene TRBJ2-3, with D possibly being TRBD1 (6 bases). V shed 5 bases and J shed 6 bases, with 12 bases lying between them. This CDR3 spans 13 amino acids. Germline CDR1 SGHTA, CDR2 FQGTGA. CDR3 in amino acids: CASSTNQGDTQYF. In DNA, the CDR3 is TGTGCCAGCAGCACAAATCAGGGGGATACGCAGTATTTT. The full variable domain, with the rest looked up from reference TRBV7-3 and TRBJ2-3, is GAGVSQTPSNKVTEKGKYVELRCDPISGHTALYWYRQSLGQGPEFLIYFQGTGAADDSGLPNDRFFAVRPEGSVSTLKIQRTERGDSAVYLCASSTNQGDTQYFGPGTRLTVL.

CDR3 residues: CASSGQGYGYTF. The DNA of the CDR3 is TGTGCCAGCAGCGGACAGGGGTATGGCTACACCTTC. This sequence joins TRBV6-2 or TRBV6-3 and TRBJ1-2; TRBD1 aligns across 9 bases. Germline V gene lookup returns CDR1 MNHEY and CDR2 SVGEGT. CDR3 length: 12 amino acids. With 6 bases clipped from V and 5 bases from J, the junction kept 1 base outside the gene matches.

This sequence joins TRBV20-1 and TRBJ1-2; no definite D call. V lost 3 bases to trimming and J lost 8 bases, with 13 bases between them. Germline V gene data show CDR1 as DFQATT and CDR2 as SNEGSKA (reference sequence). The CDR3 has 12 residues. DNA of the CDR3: TGCAGTGCTAGCACAACAGTTGAAGGCTACACCTTC. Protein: CSASTTVEGYTF.

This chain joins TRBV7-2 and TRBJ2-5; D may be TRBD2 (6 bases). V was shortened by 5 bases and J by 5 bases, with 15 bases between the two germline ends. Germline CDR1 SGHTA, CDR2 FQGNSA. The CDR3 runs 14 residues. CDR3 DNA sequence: TGTGCCAGCAGCACTCTGCGGGGCCGGGAGACCCAGTACTTC. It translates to CASSTLRGRETQYF.

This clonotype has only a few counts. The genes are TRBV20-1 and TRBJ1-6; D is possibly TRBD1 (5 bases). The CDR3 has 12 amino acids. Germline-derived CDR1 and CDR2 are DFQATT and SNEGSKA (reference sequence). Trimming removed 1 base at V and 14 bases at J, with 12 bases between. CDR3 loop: CSARAGGSALHF. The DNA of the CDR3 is TGCAGTGCTAGAGCGGGGGGGTCGGCCCTCCACTTT.

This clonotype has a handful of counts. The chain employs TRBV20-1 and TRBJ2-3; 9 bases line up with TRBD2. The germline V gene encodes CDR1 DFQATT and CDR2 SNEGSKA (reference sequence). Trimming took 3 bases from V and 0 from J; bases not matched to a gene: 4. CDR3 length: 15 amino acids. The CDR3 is CSASLAGFSTDTQYF. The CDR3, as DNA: TGCAGTGCTAGTCTAGCGGGGTTTAGCACAGATACGCAGTATTTT.

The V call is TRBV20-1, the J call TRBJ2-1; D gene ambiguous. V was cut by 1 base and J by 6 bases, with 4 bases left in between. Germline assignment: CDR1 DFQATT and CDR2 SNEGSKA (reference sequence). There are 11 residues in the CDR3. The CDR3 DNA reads TGCAGTGCTAGAGGGCGCAATGAGCAGTTCTTC. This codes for CSARGRNEQFF.

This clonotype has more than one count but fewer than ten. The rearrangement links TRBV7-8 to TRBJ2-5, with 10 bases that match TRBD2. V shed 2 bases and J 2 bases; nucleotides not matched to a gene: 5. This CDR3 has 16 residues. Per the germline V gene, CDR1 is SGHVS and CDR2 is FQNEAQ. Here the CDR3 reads CASSLNLAGGQETQYF. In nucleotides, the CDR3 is TGTGCCAGCAGCTTAAACTTAGCGGGGGGACAAGAGACCCAGTACTTC.

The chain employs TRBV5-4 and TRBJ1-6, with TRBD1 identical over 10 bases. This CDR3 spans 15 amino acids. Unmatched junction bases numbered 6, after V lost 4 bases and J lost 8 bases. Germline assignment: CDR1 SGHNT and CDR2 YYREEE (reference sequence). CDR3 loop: CASSPGTGAYSPLHF. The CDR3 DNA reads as TGTGCCAGCAGCCCCGGGACAGGGGCTTATTCACCCCTCCACTTT.

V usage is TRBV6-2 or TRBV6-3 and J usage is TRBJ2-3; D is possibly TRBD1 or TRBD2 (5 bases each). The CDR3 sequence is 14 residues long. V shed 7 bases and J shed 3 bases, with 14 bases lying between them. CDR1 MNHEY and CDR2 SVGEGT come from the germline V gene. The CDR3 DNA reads TGTGCCAGCACGGGACGAGGGAGAACAGATACGCAGTATTTT. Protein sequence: CASTGRGRTDTQYF.

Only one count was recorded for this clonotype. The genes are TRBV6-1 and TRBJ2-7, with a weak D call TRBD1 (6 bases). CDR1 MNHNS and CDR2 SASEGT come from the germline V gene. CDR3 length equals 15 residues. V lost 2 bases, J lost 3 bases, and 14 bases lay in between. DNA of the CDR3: TGTGCCAGCAGTGAATACTCAGGGGCGAACTACGAGCAGTACTTC. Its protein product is CASSEYSGANYEQYF.

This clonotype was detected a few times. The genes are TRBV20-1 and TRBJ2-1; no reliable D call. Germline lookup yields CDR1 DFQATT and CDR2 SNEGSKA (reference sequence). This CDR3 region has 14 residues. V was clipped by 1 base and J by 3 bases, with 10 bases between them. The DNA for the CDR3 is TGCAGTGCTAGAGTAGGACGCTTCTACAATGAGCAGTTCTTC. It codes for CSARVGRFYNEQFF.

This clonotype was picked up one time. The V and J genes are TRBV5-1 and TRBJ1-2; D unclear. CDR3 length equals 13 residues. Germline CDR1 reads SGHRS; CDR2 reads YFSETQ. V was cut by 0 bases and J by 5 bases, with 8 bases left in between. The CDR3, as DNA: TGCGCCAGCAGCTTGGCCGGGTCTTATGGCTACACCTTC. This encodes CASSLAGSYGYTF.

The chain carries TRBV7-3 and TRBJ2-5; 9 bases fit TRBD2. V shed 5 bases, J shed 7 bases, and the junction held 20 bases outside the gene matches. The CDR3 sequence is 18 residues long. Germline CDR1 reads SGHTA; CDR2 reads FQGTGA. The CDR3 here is CASSIGSPGLASLGTQYF. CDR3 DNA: TGTGCCAGCAGCATAGGCTCACCGGGACTAGCTTCTCTAGGGACCCAGTACTTC.